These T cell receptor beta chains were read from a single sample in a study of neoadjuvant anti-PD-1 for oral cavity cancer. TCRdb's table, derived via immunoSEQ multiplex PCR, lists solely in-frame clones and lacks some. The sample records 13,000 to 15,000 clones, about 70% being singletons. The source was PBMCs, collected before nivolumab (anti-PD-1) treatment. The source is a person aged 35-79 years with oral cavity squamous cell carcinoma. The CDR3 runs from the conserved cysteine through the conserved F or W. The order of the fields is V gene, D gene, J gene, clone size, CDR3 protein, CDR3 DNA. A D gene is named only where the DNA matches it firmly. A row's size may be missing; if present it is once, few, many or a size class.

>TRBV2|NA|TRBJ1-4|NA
CARREGFNEKLFF
TGTGCCAGAAGAGAAGGGTTTAATGAAAAACTGTTTTTT
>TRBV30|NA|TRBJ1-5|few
CAWSSGSWFGNQPQHF
TGTGCCTGGAGTTCCGGGAGTTGGTTTGGTAATCAGCCCCAGCATTTT
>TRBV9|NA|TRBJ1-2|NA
CASSPRGGFSYGYTF
TGTGCCAGCAGCCCGCGAGGAGGGTTCTCCTATGGCTACACCTTC
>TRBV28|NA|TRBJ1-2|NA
CATTGGNYGYTF
TGTGCCACCACCGGGGGTAACTATGGCTACACCTTC
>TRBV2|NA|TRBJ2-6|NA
CAREPGLRRANVLTF
TGTGCCCGAGAGCCGGGGCTTCGGCGGGCCAACGTCCTGACTTTC
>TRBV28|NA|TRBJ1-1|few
CASSRGWNTEAFF
TGTGCCAGCAGTCGAGGATGGAACACTGAAGCTTTCTTT
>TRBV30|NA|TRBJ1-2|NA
CAWRILLGNYGYTF
TGTGCCTGGAGAATTCTGCTCGGAAACTATGGCTACACCTTC
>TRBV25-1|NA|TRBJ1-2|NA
CASSDIGSGYGYTF
TGTGCCAGCAGTGATATAGGGTCGGGCTATGGCTACACCTTC
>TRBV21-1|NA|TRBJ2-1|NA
CASSKWGLAAYNEQFF
TGTGCCAGCAGCAAATGGGGACTAGCGGCGTACAATGAGCAGTTCTTC
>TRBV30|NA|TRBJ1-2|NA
CARTGGAHGYTF
TGTGCTCGAACCGGGGGGGCCCATGGCTACACCTTC
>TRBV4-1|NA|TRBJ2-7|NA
CASSLRQSYEQYF
TGCGCCAGCAGCCTTCGTCAGTCCTACGAGCAGTACTTC
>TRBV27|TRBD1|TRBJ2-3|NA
CASSFVRQGSPDTQYF
TGTGCCAGCAGTTTCGTGAGACAGGGGTCGCCAGATACGCAGTATTTT
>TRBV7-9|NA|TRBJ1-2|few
CASSAAGGRDGYTF
TGTGCCAGCAGCGCCGCCGGAGGTCGTGATGGCTACACCTTC
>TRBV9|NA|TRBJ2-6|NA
CASSVVGFLSGANVLTF
TGTGCCAGCAGCGTAGTGGGGTTCCTCTCTGGGGCCAACGTCCTGACTTTC
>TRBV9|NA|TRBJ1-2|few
CASSVEGLNYGYTF
TGTGCCAGCAGCGTAGAGGGCCTTAACTATGGCTACACCTTC
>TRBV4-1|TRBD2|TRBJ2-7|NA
CASSQGPQTSLSPYEQYF
TGCGCCAGCAGCCAAGGCCCCCAGACTAGCCTTTCCCCCTACGAGCAGTACTTC
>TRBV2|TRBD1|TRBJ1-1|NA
CASWPGQTLNTEAFF
TGTGCCAGCTGGCCGGGACAGACTTTGAACACTGAAGCTTTCTTT
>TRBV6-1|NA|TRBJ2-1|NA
CASSETGRTYNEQFF
TGTGCCAGCAGTGAAACAGGCCGGACTTACAATGAGCAGTTCTTC
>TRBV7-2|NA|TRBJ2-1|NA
CASSLGVGTYNEQFF
TGTGCCAGCAGCTTAGGGGTCGGTACCTACAATGAGCAGTTCTTC
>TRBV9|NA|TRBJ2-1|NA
CASSVGENEQFF
TGTGCCAGCAGCGTAGGAGAGAATGAGCAGTTCTTC
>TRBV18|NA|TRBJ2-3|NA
CASSPERDTQYF
TGTGCCAGCTCACCTGAGCGAGATACGCAGTATTTT
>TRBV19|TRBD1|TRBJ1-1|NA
CASSGQGGHRVTEAFF
TGTGCCAGTAGTGGGCAGGGGGGCCACCGAGTTACTGAAGCTTTCTTT
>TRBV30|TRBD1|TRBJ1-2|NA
CAWSASTGLTNYGYTF
TGTGCCTGGAGTGCTTCGACAGGGCTAACTAACTATGGCTACACCTTC
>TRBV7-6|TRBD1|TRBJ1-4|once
CASSRQGQVNEKLFF
TGTGCCAGCAGCCGACAGGGGCAGGTTAATGAAAAACTGTTTTTT
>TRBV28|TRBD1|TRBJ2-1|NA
CASSQVGQGAVGEQFF
TGTGCCAGCAGCCAAGTCGGACAGGGGGCTGTGGGGGAGCAGTTCTTC
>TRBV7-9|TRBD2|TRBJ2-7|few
CASSSLKPSGASYEQYF
TGTGCCAGCAGCTCACTTAAGCCTAGCGGAGCCTCCTACGAGCAGTACTTC
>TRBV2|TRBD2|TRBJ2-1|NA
CASSDVLGDLAGGNNEQFF
TGTGCCAGCAGTGACGTTCTAGGGGACCTAGCGGGAGGTAACAATGAGCAGTTCTTC
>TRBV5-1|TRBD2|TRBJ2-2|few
CASSPSSGSTTGELFF
TGCGCCAGCAGCCCGTCTAGCGGGAGCACCACCGGGGAGCTGTTTTTT
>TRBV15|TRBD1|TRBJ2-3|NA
CATSRDLGTGTLGTQYF
TGTGCCACCAGCAGAGATCTGGGGACAGGGACGCTAGGTACGCAGTATTTT
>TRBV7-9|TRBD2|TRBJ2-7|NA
CASSLAGLASHEQYF
TGTGCCAGCAGCTTAGCGGGACTAGCTTCCCACGAGCAGTACTTC
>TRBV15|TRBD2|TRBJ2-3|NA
CATSSFLAGAGDTQYF
TGTGCCACCAGCAGTTTCCTAGCGGGAGCGGGAGATACGCAGTATTTT
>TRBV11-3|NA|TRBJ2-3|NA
CASSLVSGSRTDTQYF
TGTGCCAGCAGCCTCGTTAGCGGATCACGCACAGATACGCAGTATTTT
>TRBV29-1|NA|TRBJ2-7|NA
CSGRSGVMFGEQYF
TGCAGCGGGAGAAGCGGAGTAATGTTCGGCGAGCAGTACTTC
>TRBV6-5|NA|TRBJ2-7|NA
CASSSGQFLEQYF
TGTGCCAGCAGTTCGGGACAATTTCTCGAGCAGTACTTC
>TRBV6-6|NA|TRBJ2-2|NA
CASRGRTDKNTGELFF
TGTGCCAGCAGAGGACGGACAGATAAGAACACCGGGGAGCTGTTTTTT
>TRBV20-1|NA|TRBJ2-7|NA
CSAEAEYEQYF
TGCAGTGCAGAGGCCGAATACGAGCAGTACTTC
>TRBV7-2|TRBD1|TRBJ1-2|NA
CASSLDLGTVNYGYTF
TGTGCCAGCAGCTTAGATCTCGGGACAGTTAACTATGGCTACACCTTC
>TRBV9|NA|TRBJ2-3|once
CASSVVGASTDTQYF
TGTGCCAGCAGCGTAGTCGGGGCTAGCACAGATACGCAGTATTTT
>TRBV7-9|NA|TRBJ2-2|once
CASSLEYTGELFF
TGTGCCAGCAGCTTAGAATACACCGGGGAGCTGTTTTTT
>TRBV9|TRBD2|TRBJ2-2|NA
CASSVRSGSTGELFF
TGTGCCAGCAGCGTCCGTAGCGGGAGTACCGGGGAGCTGTTTTTT
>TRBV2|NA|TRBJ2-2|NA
CASSREGGTNTGELFF
TGTGCCAGCAGCAGAGAGGGGGGAACGAACACCGGGGAGCTGTTTTTT
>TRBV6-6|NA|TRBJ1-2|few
CASSYSYGYTF
TGTGCCAGCAGTTACAGTTATGGCTACACCTTC
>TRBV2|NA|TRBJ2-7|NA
CASQKQTGGNEQYF
TGTGCCAGCCAAAAGCAGACAGGCGGCAACGAGCAGTACTTC
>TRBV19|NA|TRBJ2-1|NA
CASNNDYRANEQFF
TGTGCCAGTAACAATGACTACCGAGCCAATGAGCAGTTCTTC